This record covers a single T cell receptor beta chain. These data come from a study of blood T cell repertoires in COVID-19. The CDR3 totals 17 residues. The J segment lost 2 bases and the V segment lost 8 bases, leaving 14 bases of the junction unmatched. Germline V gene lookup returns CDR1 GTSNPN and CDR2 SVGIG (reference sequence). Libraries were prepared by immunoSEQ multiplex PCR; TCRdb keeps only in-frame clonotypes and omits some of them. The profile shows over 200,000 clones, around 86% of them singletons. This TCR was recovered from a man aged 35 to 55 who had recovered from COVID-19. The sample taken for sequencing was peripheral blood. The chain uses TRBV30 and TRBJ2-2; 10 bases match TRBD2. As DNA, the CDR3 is TGTGCCCTGGACTTACTCGGACTAGCGGTAAACACCGGGGAGCTGTTTTTT. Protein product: CALDLLGLAVNTGELFF.